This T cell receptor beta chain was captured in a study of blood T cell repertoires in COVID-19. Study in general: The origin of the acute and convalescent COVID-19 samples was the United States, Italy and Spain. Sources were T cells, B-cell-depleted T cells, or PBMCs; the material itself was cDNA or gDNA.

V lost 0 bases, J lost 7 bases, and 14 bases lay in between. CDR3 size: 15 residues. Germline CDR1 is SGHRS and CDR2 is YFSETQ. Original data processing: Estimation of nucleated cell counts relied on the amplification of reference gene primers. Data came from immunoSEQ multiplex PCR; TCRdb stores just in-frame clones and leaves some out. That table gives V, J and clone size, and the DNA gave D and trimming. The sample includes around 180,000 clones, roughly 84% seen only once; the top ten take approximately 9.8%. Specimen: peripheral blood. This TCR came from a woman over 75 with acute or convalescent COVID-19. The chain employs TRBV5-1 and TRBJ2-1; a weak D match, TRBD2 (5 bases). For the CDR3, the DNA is TGCGCCAGCAGCTTGGTCTTGTCGTCGGGGAATGAGCAGTTCTTC. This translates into CASSLVLSSGNEQFF.